The entry that follows covers one T cell receptor (beta chain) sequence. Its antigen is as yet unknown. This CDR3 spans 16 amino acids. CDR1 and CDR2 from the germline V gene are SGHRS and YFSETQ. This sample stems from a study of cytomegalovirus exposure and HLA in healthy donors. Study summary: Early released data comprised about 85 million unique TCRs from HLA-typed donors.

The study, taken as a whole, reports: About 180 TCR beta chains were listed as cytomegalovirus-associated.

In the PCR, 60 Vbeta and 13 Jbeta primers were used. Clones were read by immunoSEQ multiplex PCR, and TCRdb kept only the in-frame ones, dropping some. The sample includes about 160,000 clones, roughly 72% of them seen just once. Input material: PBMCs. V is TRBV5-1 and J is TRBJ2-5, with 8 bases lining up with TRBD2. Judging by the DNA end, TRBJ2-7 fits better; the J call may be wrong. This TCR came from a man in his forties in good health and CMV-seropositive. The CDR3 loop reads CASSSSPAGVMYEQYF. The CDR3 DNA sequence: TGCGCCAGCAGCTCCTCCCCAGCGGGGGTGATGTACGAGCAGTACTTC.